The next 19 T cell receptor beta chains were all read from a single sample in a study of OX40 agonist ivuxolimab in advanced cancers. Libraries were built with the immunoSEQ multiplex PCR assay. The source is immuneACCESS, and TCRdb retained only in-frame sequences with V and J called. Part of the clones is not carried over; for the studies checked, unresolved V genes explain less than half of this, and the remainder is unexplained. In this sample the table shows about 48,000 clones, 80% to 90% of which occur a single time. Roughly a tenth of the sample lies in the top ten. Here the sequenced sample was CD4+ or CD8+ T cells sorted from blood, taken in a trial of the OX40 agonist ivuxolimab. These TCRs come from an adult with an advanced solid tumor such as melanoma, head and neck, liver or kidney cancer.

In DNA form, the CDR3 reads TGTGCCAGCAGGAAGGAGTACCCCTTAAGAGGTGAGCAGTTCTTC. This gives the protein CASRKEYPLRGEQFF. The chain carries TRBV2 and TRBJ2-1; D gene unclear. Germline lookup yields CDR1 SNHLY and CDR2 FYNNEI. The CDR3 totals 15 residues. V dropped 6 bases and J dropped 9 bases, with 21 bases sitting between them.

This clone was found a few times. The chain has TRBV5-1 and TRBJ2-1, with 7 bases lining up with TRBD1. The CDR3 consists of 16 residues. V lost 4 bases and J lost 4; bases outside the gene matches: 11. CDR1 SGHRS and CDR2 YFSETQ come from the germline V gene. The chain's CDR3 is CASSTNPGQPYNEQFF. The CDR3 DNA sequence: TGCGCCAGCAGCACCAACCCGGGACAGCCTTACAATGAGCAGTTCTTC.

The genes are TRBV19 and TRBJ2-7; 12 bases are shared with TRBD2. Trimming removed 5 bases from V and 6 bases from J; junction bases left unmatched: 14. Germline-derived CDR1 and CDR2 are LNHDA and SQIVND (reference sequence). The CDR3 covers 17 residues. CDR3 in DNA: TGTGCCAGTAGTTCGCGGACTAGCGGGGACTATGGAGGCGAGCAGTACTTC. It is translated as CASSSRTSGDYGGEQYF.

V is TRBV11-2 and J is TRBJ2-3; TRBD2 matches at 7 bases. From germline, CDR1 is SGHAT and CDR2 FQNNGV. V was clipped by 6 bases and J by 0 bases; unmatched bases: 6. The CDR3 extends over 15 amino acids. The CDR3 protein is CASRRAGSSTDTQYF. CDR3 DNA sequence: TGTGCCAGCAGGAGAGCGGGATCTAGCACAGATACGCAGTATTTT. The full variable domain, its missing parts supplied by reference TRBV11-2 and TRBJ2-3, is EAGVAQSPRYKIIEKRQSVAFWCNPISGHATLYWYQQILGQGPKLLIQFQNNGVVDDSQLPKDRFSAERLKGVDSTLKIQPAKLEDSAVYLCASRRAGSSTDTQYFGPGTRLTVL.

The chain joins TRBV19 to TRBJ2-5; no clear D. The V gene's germline CDR1 is LNHDA and CDR2 SQIVND (reference sequence). This CDR3 region has 11 residues. Trimming removed 5 bases from V and 4 bases from J, with 5 bases in between. CDR3 in DNA: TGTGCCAGTAGTGGACGAGAGACCCAGTACTTC. The encoded protein is CASSGRETQYF.

CDR3 sequence reads: CASSEGREGGTDTQYF. CDR3 DNA sequence: TGTGCCAGCAGTGAAGGCCGGGAGGGGGGCACAGATACGCAGTATTTT. The V and J genes are TRBV2 and TRBJ2-3, with 8 bases fitting TRBD2. The ends lost 1 base at V and 1 base at J; junction bases unmatched: 4. The CDR3 contains 16 residues. Germline V gene lookup returns CDR1 SNHLY and CDR2 FYNNEI.

The chain joins TRBV2 to TRBJ2-1; TRBD1 might be the D (5 bases). The V gene lost 7 bases and the J gene lost 3 bases, with 10 bases spanning the gap. The CDR3 has 13 amino acids. CDR1 and CDR2 from the germline V gene are SNHLY and FYNNEI. This CDR3 is CASNKQVYNEQFF. The CDR3 DNA reads as TGTGCCAGCAACAAACAGGTCTACAATGAGCAGTTCTTC.

V gene TRBV6-1 combines with J gene TRBJ2-3; TRBD1 matches 11 bases. This CDR3 spans 14 amino acids. Trimming took 8 bases from V and 6 from J; bases not matched to a gene: 7. In germline, CDR1 is MNHNS, CDR2 SASEGT. CDR3 nucleotide sequence: TGTGCCAGCGCGGACAGGGGGCGATGGGATACGCAGTATTTT. Translated, it gives CASADRGRWDTQYF.

The V call is TRBV6-1, the J call TRBJ2-7; TRBD1 aligns across 9 bases. Germline CDR1 reads MNHNS; CDR2 reads SASEGT. The CDR3 contains 14 residues. V lost 6 bases and J lost 6; bases outside the gene matches: 9. This CDR3 reads CASSSGTGLAEQYF. CDR3 nucleotides: TGTGCCAGCAGCTCCGGGACAGGGCTGGCCGAGCAGTACTTC.

V is TRBV2 and J is TRBJ1-2; unclear D gene. CDR1 is SNHLY and CDR2 is FYNNEI in the germline V gene. Trimming removed 7 bases from V and 4 bases from J, with 19 bases in between. The CDR3 totals 15 residues. The DNA of the CDR3 is TGTGCCAGCACCACGTCAGGTTCCAGAGGCTATGGCTACACCTTC. Amino acid sequence: CASTTSGSRGYGYTF.

For this clone: Germline is not matched at one junction end, which may reflect a read error. The V gene is TRBV6-6, the J gene TRBJ1-5; 7 nucleotides line up with TRBD1. Germline-derived CDR1 and CDR2 are MNHNY and SVGAGI (reference sequence). This CDR3 contains 13 residues. The CDR3 reads CASNYRGDQPQHF. CDR3 nucleotide sequence: TGTGCCAGCAATTACAGGGGAGATCAGCCCCAGCATTTT.

The J gene is TRBJ2-2, the V gene TRBV6-4; 12 bases map to TRBD2. Per germline, CDR1 MRHNA and CDR2 SNTAGT. V lost 6 bases, J lost 6 bases, and 5 bases stayed unmatched. CDR3 length equals 15 residues. The CDR3 here is CASSAGTSGSGELFF. CDR3 in DNA: TGTGCCAGCAGCGCCGGGACTAGCGGGTCCGGGGAGCTGTTTTTT.

This clone was detected a few times. This chain connects TRBV7-3 to TRBJ2-5, with D possibly matching TRBD2 (6 bases). V was pared by 2 bases and J by 7 bases, with 11 bases between. CDR1 is SGHTA and CDR2 is FQGTGA in the germline V gene. There are 13 residues in the CDR3. The CDR3 region is CASSLAHGGTQYF. The CDR3 DNA is TGTGCCAGCAGCTTAGCTCACGGGGGGACCCAGTACTTC.

The rearrangement joins TRBV11-3 to TRBJ2-7; unclear D gene. The CDR3 sequence is 15 residues long. Trimming shortened V by 0 bases and J by 4 bases, and 13 bases separated the two germline ends. Germline V gene sequence: CDR1 SGHNT, CDR2 YENEEA. CDR3 sequence reads: CASSLDRSVTYEQYF. CDR3 bases: TGTGCCAGCAGCTTAGATCGAAGCGTCACTTACGAGCAGTACTTC.

The V gene is TRBV7-9, the J gene TRBJ2-1; 8 nucleotides match TRBD2. The CDR3 contains 17 residues. Germline loops: CDR1 SEHNR, CDR2 FQNEAQ (reference sequence). After removal of 4 bases from V and 8 bases from J, the junction contained 16 bases not matched to a gene. Written as DNA, the CDR3 is TGTGCCAGCAGCTCCCGTGGAGCGGGGGCTTTGGGCGATGAGCAGTTCTTC. It specifies CASSSRGAGALGDEQFF.

The V call is TRBV28, the J call TRBJ1-1, with TRBD1 matching over 8 bases. Germline lookup yields CDR1 MDHEN and CDR2 SYDVKM. This CDR3 comprises 16 residues. V shed 3 bases and J 5 bases; nucleotides not matched to a gene: 11. The DNA of the CDR3 is TGTGCCAGCAGTTTCCGGACAGGGAAAATTGGGACTGAAGCTTTCTTT. Amino acids: CASSFRTGKIGTEAFF.

This chain connects TRBV18 to TRBJ1-5, with D maybe TRBD1 (6 bases). Germline V CDR1 and CDR2: KGHSH, LQKENI. The CDR3 spans 13 residues. Trimming stripped 9 bases from V and 8 bases from J, with 17 bases between. For the CDR3, the DNA is TGTGCCAGTAGTAACAGGGCCATGGAGCCCCAGCATTTT. Protein: CASSNRAMEPQHF.

This clone appeared once. V and J are TRBV5-4 and TRBJ2-1; D gene unclear. The CDR3 is 14 amino acids. The V gene lost 0 bases and the J gene lost 8 bases, with 12 bases spanning the gap. The germline CDR1 and CDR2 sequences are SGHNT and YYREEE (reference sequence). The CDR3 sequence: CASSLDRSRDEQFF. The CDR3 DNA reads TGTGCCAGCAGCTTGGATCGCTCCCGGGATGAGCAGTTCTTC.

The CDR3 loop is CASTLDRYNEQFF. CDR3 sequence (DNA): TGTGCCAGCACTTTGGACAGATACAATGAGCAGTTCTTC. V and J are TRBV2 and TRBJ2-1; D is possibly TRBD1 (6 bases). Per the germline V gene, CDR1 is SNHLY and CDR2 is FYNNEI. This CDR3 contains 13 residues. V was trimmed by 7 bases and J by 4 bases, leaving 11 bases between them.